The present T cell receptor (beta chain) was sequenced within a study of cytomegalovirus exposure and HLA in healthy donors. About the research overall: There were about 85 million unique TCRs (from HLA-typed donors) in an early data release.

CDR1 LNHDA and CDR2 SQIVND come from the germline V gene (reference sequence). CDR3 length equals 14 residues. Trimming took 3 bases from V and 7 from J, leaving 12 bases between them. Amplification used 60 Vbeta primers and 13 Jbeta primers. Method: immunoSEQ multiplex PCR; TCRdb's copy keeps in-frame clones and lacks some. This sample yields roughly 200,000 clones, of which roughly 74% are seen a single time; 13% to 15% belongs to the top ten. The specimen sequenced was PBMCs. The chain employs TRBV19 and TRBJ2-2; D unresolved. This TCR derives from a woman between 25 and 40 years old in good health and CMV-seropositive. The CDR3 is CASSIKLRNGELFF. CDR3 in DNA: TGTGCCAGTAGTATTAAATTGCGGAACGGGGAGCTGTTTTTT.